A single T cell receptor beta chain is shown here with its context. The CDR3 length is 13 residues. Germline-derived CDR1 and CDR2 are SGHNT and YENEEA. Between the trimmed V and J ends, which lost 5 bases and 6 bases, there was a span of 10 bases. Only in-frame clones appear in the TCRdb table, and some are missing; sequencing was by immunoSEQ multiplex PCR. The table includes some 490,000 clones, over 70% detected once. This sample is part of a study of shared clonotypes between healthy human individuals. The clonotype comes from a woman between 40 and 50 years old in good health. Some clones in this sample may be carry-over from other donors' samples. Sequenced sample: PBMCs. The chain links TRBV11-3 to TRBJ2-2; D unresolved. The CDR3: CASSLNYAGELFF. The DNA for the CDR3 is TGTGCCAGCAGCCTCAACTACGCCGGGGAGCTGTTTTTT.